Listed here are 32 T cell receptor beta chains from one sample, sequenced in a study of cytomegalovirus exposure and HLA in healthy donors. The PCR contained 60 Vbeta and 13 Jbeta primers. Some clones are missing from TCRdb's copy, which holds only in-frame ones; the method was immunoSEQ multiplex PCR. The table has roughly 120,000 clones, 79% seen once; the top ten hold approximately 2%. The sample comprised PBMCs. The receptors here all came from a man between 18 and 35 years old in good health and CMV-seronegative.

The rearrangement uses TRBV18 and TRBJ2-5; 8 nucleotides align to TRBD1. Germline V gene lookup returns CDR1 KGHSH and CDR2 LQKENI. CDR3 length: 15 amino acids. J was trimmed by 4 bases and V by 3 bases; bases with no gene match: 7. The CDR3 nucleotides are TGTGCCAGCTCACCCTTTCCTGGACAGGGAGAGACCCAGTACTTC. It codes for CASSPFPGQGETQYF.

The chain has TRBV10-3 and TRBJ2-7, with 10 nucleotides matching TRBD1. CDR3 length: 15 amino acids. Trimming removed 3 bases from V and 6 bases from J; junction bases left unmatched: 8. CDR1 and CDR2 (germline): ENHRY, SYGVKD. The CDR3 sequence: CAISDGDRGPSEQYF. The CDR3 nucleotides read TGTGCCATCAGTGATGGGGACAGGGGTCCTAGCGAGCAGTACTTC.

This clone has just one count. The chain carries TRBV6-5 and TRBJ2-3; 7 nucleotides match TRBD1. The CDR3 is made up of 15 amino acids. The germline V gene has CDR1 MNHEY and CDR2 SVGAGI. With V trimmed by 6 bases and J by 0 bases, 6 bases remained unmatched. The CDR3 nucleotides read TGTGCCAGCAGGATGACAGGGATTAGCACAGATACGCAGTATTTT. This sequence encodes CASRMTGISTDTQYF.

V is TRBV29-1 and J is TRBJ1-1; D might be TRBD1 (5 bases). The V end was cut by 3 bases, the J end by 10 bases, with 30 bases between. In germline, CDR1 is SQVTM, CDR2 ANQGSEA. This CDR3 has 17 residues. CDR3 sequence: CSVDFAAGFSDRQVAFF. CDR3 bases: TGCAGCGTTGATTTTGCGGCAGGGTTTTCGGACCGGCAGGTAGCTTTCTTT.

The chain carries TRBV7-3 and TRBJ2-1; 13 bases are a match to TRBD2. Germline V lookup: CDR1 SGHTA, CDR2 FQGTGA. This CDR3 contains 14 residues. The J segment lost 8 bases and the V segment lost 5 bases, leaving 3 bases of the junction unmatched. In DNA, the CDR3 is TGTGCCAGCAGCGTAGGACTAGCGGGAGATGAGCAGTTCTTC. Translation: CASSVGLAGDEQFF.

In DNA form, the CDR3 reads TGCAGCGTTGAAGTGGTGGGACAGGGACTCGTCGAGCAGTACTTC. Translated, it gives CSVEVVGQGLVEQYF. The V and J genes are TRBV29-1 and TRBJ2-5; 9 positions agree with TRBD1. The end of the DNA fits TRBJ2-7 better, so the J call may be wrong. This CDR3 contains 15 residues. CDR1 and CDR2 from the germline V gene are SQVTM and ANQGSEA.

This rearrangement joins TRBV2 to TRBJ2-2; D is possibly TRBD1 (6 bases). This CDR3 has 14 amino acids. Germline V gene lookup returns CDR1 SNHLY and CDR2 FYNNEI. V shed 4 bases and J shed 4 bases, with 10 bases lying between them. The DNA for the CDR3 is TGTGCCAGCAGTGTATGGGGGCTCACCGGGGAGCTGTTTTTT. It encodes CASSVWGLTGELFF.

CDR3 nucleotide sequence: TGTGCCAGCTCGCCTGGGGGACTACCCTACGAGCAGTACTTC. Protein product: CASSPGGLPYEQYF. The chain combines TRBV11-3 with TRBJ2-7; 7 bases agree with TRBD2. Germline-derived CDR1 and CDR2 are SGHNT and YENEEA. The ends lost 8 bases at V and 2 bases at J; junction bases unmatched: 9. The CDR3 length is 14 residues.

This clone has just one count. The chain uses TRBV11-2 and TRBJ2-7, with TRBD2 identical over 10 bases. The CDR3 is 15 residues long. The V gene's germline CDR1 is SGHAT and CDR2 FQNNGV. Trimming removed 5 bases from V and 1 base from J; junction bases left unmatched: 5. In nucleotides, the CDR3 is TGTGCCAGCAGCCGGCTAGCGGGAGCGTCCTACGAGCAGTACGTC. It codes for CASSRLAGASYEQYV.

The chain combines TRBV10-3 with TRBJ2-1; D is perhaps TRBD2 (8 bases). In germline, CDR1 is ENHRY, CDR2 SYGVKD. This CDR3 spans 17 amino acids. V was pared by 0 bases and J by 7 bases, with 19 bases between. CDR3: CAISESLGLGGENEQFF. The CDR3 coding sequence is TGTGCCATCAGTGAGTCGTTGGGACTAGGGGGCGAGAATGAGCAGTTCTTC.

This clone was picked up one time. V gene TRBV7-2 combines with J gene TRBJ1-1, with D unclear. The CDR3 has 15 residues. Trimming took off 2 bases at V and 0 bases at J, with 10 bases between the two ends. The germline V gene encodes CDR1 SGHTA and CDR2 FQGNSA. The CDR3 DNA reads as TGTGCCAGCAGCTTACCTACAGCAATGAACACTGAAGCTTTCTTT. As protein: CASSLPTAMNTEAFF.

The V gene is TRBV19, the J gene TRBJ1-5, with TRBD1 identical over 7 bases. Germline CDR1 and CDR2: LNHDA and SQIVND (reference sequence). The CDR3 length is 15 residues. The V and J ends lost 5 bases and 9 bases, in that order; junction bases with no gene match: 13. The CDR3 spells CASSLLKDRLVPQHF. The CDR3 coding sequence is TGTGCCAGTAGTTTGCTCAAGGACAGGCTGGTGCCCCAGCATTTT.

Comment on this clone: One end of the junction fails to match germline, which may point to a read error. This chain uses TRBV5-1 with TRBJ2-3, with 7 bases matching TRBD1. CDR3 length: 15 residues. CDR1 is SGHRS and CDR2 is YFSETQ in the germline V gene. CDR3 in amino acids: CASSLDRLLGDTQYF. The DNA for the CDR3 is TGCGCCAGCAGTTTGGACAGGTTGCTTGGAGATACGCAGTATTTT.

V usage is TRBV5-1 and J usage is TRBJ1-6, with 9 nucleotides matching TRBD1. Germline V gene lookup returns CDR1 SGHRS and CDR2 YFSETQ. The trim removed 4 bases at V and 9 bases at J, leaving 5 bases unmatched. CDR3 length: 14 amino acids. The CDR3 bases are TGCGCCAGCAGCGGGGGACAGGGAAGTTCACCCCTCCACTTT. It encodes CASSGGQGSSPLHF.

The rearrangement links TRBV5-4 to TRBJ2-7; 7 nucleotides match TRBD1. The CDR3 sequence is 13 residues long. V trimming: 4 bases; J trimming: 3 bases; junction bases outside the gene matches: 4. CDR1 and CDR2 from the germline V gene are SGHNT and YYREEE (reference sequence). CDR3 nucleotide sequence: TGTGCCAGCAGCAGGGACAGCCGCTACGAGCAGTACGTC. This encodes CASSRDSRYEQYV.

The chain joins TRBV19 to TRBJ2-5, with TRBD2 matching over 8 bases. The CDR3 covers 16 residues. V shed 0 bases, J shed 4 bases, and the junction held 7 bases outside the gene matches. Germline lookup yields CDR1 LNHDA and CDR2 SQIVND (reference sequence). The CDR3 coding sequence is TGTGCCAGTAGTATAGATCAGATTAGCGGGGTAGAGACCCAGTACTTC. Encoded protein: CASSIDQISGVETQYF.

This rearrangement joins TRBV10-3 to TRBJ2-2, with D tentatively TRBD1 (6 bases). V lost 6 bases to trimming and J lost 1 base, with 9 bases between them. The CDR3 loop spans 14 amino acids. Per the germline V gene, CDR1 is ENHRY and CDR2 is SYGVKD. The CDR3 loop is CAIRWTENTGELFF. DNA of the CDR3: TGTGCCATCAGGTGGACAGAGAACACCGGGGAGCTGTTTTTT.

This chain uses TRBV7-8 with TRBJ1-5; no definite D call. This CDR3 region has 14 residues. V gave up 3 bases and J gave up 5 bases, with 11 bases separating them. Germline assignment: CDR1 SGHVS and CDR2 FQNEAQ. The chain's CDR3 is CASSLDSSYQPQHF. The CDR3 DNA reads TGTGCCAGCAGCTTGGACTCCTCCTATCAGCCCCAGCATTTT. The entire variable domain, with the rest obtained from reference TRBV7-8 and TRBJ1-5, is as follows: GAGVSQSPRYKVAKRGQDVALRCDPISGHVSLFWYQQALGQGPEFLTYFQNEAQLDKSGLPSDRFFAERPEGSVSTLKIQRTQQEDSAVYLCASSLDSSYQPQHFGDGTRLSIL.

This chain links TRBV21-1 with TRBJ2-2; no check of the table's D call, TRBD1, against the DNA was made. TRBV21-1 is given as a pseudogene. The CDR3 covers 18 residues. The chain's CDR3 is CASSGACRGPPNTGELFF. DNA for the CDR3: TGTGCCAGCAGTGGGGCTTGCAGGGGGCCCCCGAACACCGGGGAGCTGTTTTTT.

The V and J genes are TRBV28 and TRBJ1-2; D is unclear. Germline CDR1 and CDR2: MDHEN and SYDVKM. Deletions cut 5 bases from V and 5 bases from J, with 9 bases between. The CDR3 contains 12 residues. In nucleotides, the CDR3 is TGTGCCAGCAGTAACAGAAAGTATGGCTACACCTTC. Amino acid sequence: CASSNRKYGYTF.

This sequence joins TRBV27 and TRBJ2-5, with 7 bases that match TRBD1. CDR1 MNHEY and CDR2 SMNVEV come from the germline V gene (reference sequence). Trimming at V came to 3 bases and at J to 7 bases, leaving 11 bases not matched to a gene. CDR3 length: 15 residues. The CDR3 bases are TGTGCCAGCAGTTTTAGTTTCGGGACAGAAGGGACCCAGTACTTC. It yields the protein CASSFSFGTEGTQYF.

The rearrangement uses TRBV4-3 and TRBJ2-7; 7 bases align to TRBD2. The germline gives CDR1 LGHNA, CDR2 YSLEER. V shed 1 base, J shed 3 bases, and the junction held 9 bases outside the gene matches. CDR3 length equals 16 residues. This chain's CDR3 is CASSQVFRASGYEQYF. CDR3 sequence (DNA): TGCGCCAGCAGCCAAGTATTTAGGGCTAGCGGCTACGAGCAGTACTTC.

This chain links TRBV19 with TRBJ1-2, with unresolved D. Per the germline V gene, CDR1 is LNHDA and CDR2 is SQIVND (reference sequence). V lost 3 bases and J lost 4, with 15 bases in between. The CDR3 length is 15 residues. The CDR3 region is CASSIGSGPFYGYTF. The CDR3 bases are TGTGCCAGTAGTATTGGCAGCGGACCCTTCTATGGCTACACCTTC.

This sequence joins TRBV9 and TRBJ2-3, with 9 bases matching TRBD2. This CDR3 has 15 amino acids. V was pared by 0 bases and J by 5 bases, with 4 bases of the junction left unmatched. Germline V gene data show CDR1 as SGDLS and CDR2 as YYNGEE. The CDR3: CASSVVTSGLDTQYF. The CDR3 region has the DNA TGTGCCAGCAGCGTAGTTACTAGCGGGTTAGATACGCAGTATTTT. Drawing the rest from reference TRBV9 and TRBJ2-3, the complete variable domain is DSGVTQTPKHLITATGQRVTLRCSPRSGDLSVYWYQQSLDQGLQFLIQYYNGEERAKGNILERFSAQQFPDLHSELNLSSLELGDSALYFCASSVVTSGLDTQYFGPGTRLTVL.

The V and J genes are TRBV6-6 and TRBJ2-5, with D possibly TRBD2 on 6 matching bases. The ends were cut back, 2 bases at V and 5 bases at J, with 12 bases in the middle. CDR1 is MNHNY and CDR2 is SVGAGI in the germline V gene (reference sequence). CDR3 length: 14 residues. DNA for the CDR3: TGTGCCAGCAGTTACCGCGGGGAGAGGGAGACCCAGTACTTC. This gives the protein CASSYRGERETQYF.

This clone was detected only a few times. This chain uses TRBV6-5 with TRBJ2-7; perhaps TRBD1 as D (6 bases). This CDR3 is built from 13 residues. V lost 0 bases and J lost 3, with 6 bases in between. Looked up from germline, CDR1 is MNHEY and CDR2 is SVGAGI. Written as DNA, the CDR3 is TGTGCCAGCAGTTACTCGACAGGCTACGAGCAGTACGTC. Amino acid sequence: CASSYSTGYEQYV.

The chain recombines TRBV18 with TRBJ2-1, with 12 positions matching TRBD2. The junction had 4 bases not matched to a gene; V was cut back by 6 bases and J by 7 bases. In germline, CDR1 is KGHSH, CDR2 LQKENI. There are 14 residues in the CDR3. This CDR3 reads CASSLGTSGNEQFF. For the CDR3, the DNA is TGTGCCAGCTCTCTAGGGACTAGCGGGAATGAGCAGTTCTTC.

This chain joins TRBV27 and TRBJ1-6; 7 bases fit TRBD1. The CDR3 is 15 residues long. In germline, CDR1 is MNHEY, CDR2 SMNVEV (reference sequence). Germline trimming cut 7 bases from V and 0 bases from J; bases unmatched to any gene: 3. The CDR3 loop reads CASKGQASYNSPLHF. In nucleotides, the CDR3 is TGTGCCAGCAAAGGACAGGCCTCCTATAATTCACCCCTCCACTTT.

The chain has TRBV6-1 and TRBJ1-6, with 7 bases identical to TRBD1. Losses at the gene ends were 4 bases for V and 7 bases for J; bases not matched to a gene: 7. The CDR3 is made up of 15 amino acids. CDR1 MNHNS and CDR2 SASEGT come from the germline V gene. The CDR3 DNA sequence: TGTGCCAGCAGTGTCGGGGACAGTACAAATTCACCCCTCCACTTT. Translated: CASSVGDSTNSPLHF.

A note on this clone: This sample includes further DNA sequences coding for the same CDR3. The chain carries TRBV19 and TRBJ2-2; D uncertain. Trimming shortened V by 1 base and J by 4 bases, and 7 bases separated the two germline ends. The CDR3 spans 14 residues. CDR1 LNHDA and CDR2 SQIVND come from the germline V gene (reference sequence). As DNA, the CDR3 is TGTGCCAGTAGTATAGTCGGCGGCACCGGGGAGCTGTTTTTT. This sequence encodes CASSIVGGTGELFF.

The chain uses TRBV5-1 and TRBJ2-1; TRBD2 matches 9 bases. Trimming removed 0 bases from V and 8 bases from J; junction bases left unmatched: 9. This CDR3 is 16 amino acids long. Germline V CDR1 and CDR2: SGHRS, YFSETQ. The CDR3 DNA sequence: TGCGCCAGCAGCTTGGGGGCGGGAGGGCCTATGTATGAGCAGTTCTTC. Protein sequence: CASSLGAGGPMYEQFF. Full variable domain (missing parts from reference TRBV5-1 and TRBJ2-1): KAGVTQTPRYLIKTRGQQVTLSCSPISGHRSVSWYQQTPGQGLQFLFEYFSETQRNKGNFPGRFSGRQFSNSRSEMNVSTLELGDSALYLCASSLGAGGPMYEQFFGPGTRLTVL.

In DNA, the CDR3 is TGTGCCAGCGTAGGGTCCATAGGGGTTACGCAGTATTTT. Its translation: CASVGSIGVTQYF. The chain recombines TRBV28 with TRBJ2-3; D might be TRBD1 (5 bases). V was trimmed by 8 bases and J by 8 bases, leaving 17 bases between them. CDR1 and CDR2 from the germline V gene are MDHEN and SYDVKM. This CDR3 is 13 amino acids long.